These 13 T cell receptor beta chains originate from one sample sequenced in a study of shared clonotypes between healthy human individuals. TCRdb's table, derived via immunoSEQ multiplex PCR, lists solely in-frame clones and lacks some. The sample lists around 2,000,000 clones; roughly 95% were seen once. Naive CD8 cells were CD45RO-negative, positively selected for CCR7, excluding terminally differentiated effector memory CD45RA+ cells. Input material: naive CD8+ T cells sorted from blood. These receptors were taken from a man aged 18 to 29 in good health.

This sequence joins TRBV19 and TRBJ2-7; D not resolved. Germline lookup yields CDR1 LNHDA and CDR2 SQIVND (reference sequence). The CDR3 runs 18 residues. Trimming took 7 bases from V and 0 from J, leaving 25 bases between them. In DNA form, the CDR3 reads TGTGCCAGTAAATTCCAATCGGCCAATGGGCCGTTCTCCTACGAGCAGTACTTC. Amino acids: CASKFQSANGPFSYEQYF.

J is TRBJ2-4 and V is TRBV27; possibly TRBD1 for D (6 bases). V lost 3 bases to trimming and J lost 7 bases, with 13 bases between them. The CDR3 runs 14 residues. Germline lookup yields CDR1 MNHEY and CDR2 SMNVEV (reference sequence). This CDR3 is CASSFGGVGNIQYF. CDR3 bases: TGTGCCAGCAGTTTTGGGGGCGTAGGGAACATTCAGTACTTC.

The chain employs TRBV4-3 and TRBJ2-1; D remains unclear. The CDR3 is 15 amino acids. V lost 0 bases, J lost 2 bases, and 8 bases lay in between. Germline assignment: CDR1 LGHNA and CDR2 YSLEER. The CDR3 DNA is TGCGCCAGCAGCCAAGACACGGATACCTACAATGAGCAGTTCTTC. As protein: CASSQDTDTYNEQFF.

The chain links TRBV28 to TRBJ2-7; 8 bases align to TRBD1. The CDR3 is 13 residues long. Germline V gene sequence: CDR1 MDHEN, CDR2 SYDVKM. V was pared by 6 bases and J by 6 bases, with 7 bases of the junction left unmatched. The CDR3 bases are TGTGCCAGCAGCCCCGGGACAGGCGGCGAGCAGTACTTC. Translating gives CASSPGTGGEQYF.

V usage is TRBV27 and J usage is TRBJ2-7; D is perhaps TRBD1 (6 bases). The CDR3 contains 14 residues. CDR1 is MNHEY, CDR2 SMNVEV, per germline (reference sequence). V was clipped by 4 bases and J by 3 bases, with 13 bases between them. CDR3 amino acids: CASSSGTFLYEQYF. The CDR3 DNA follows: TGTGCCAGCAGTTCTGGGACATTCCTCTACGAGCAGTACTTC.

This chain uses TRBV5-5 with TRBJ2-4; D gene uncertain. Germline CDR1 SGHKS, CDR2 YYEKEE (reference sequence). With 0 bases removed from V and 0 bases from J, the gap between germline ends came to 4 bases. The CDR3 loop spans 14 amino acids. CDR3 amino acids: CASSLALAKNIQYF. For the CDR3, the DNA is TGTGCCAGCAGCTTGGCACTAGCCAAAAACATTCAGTACTTC.

This sequence joins TRBV7-9 and TRBJ2-3, with D perhaps TRBD2 (5 bases). The CDR3 totals 15 residues. Between the trimmed V and J ends, which lost 4 bases and 4 bases, there was a span of 15 bases. CDR1 and CDR2 (germline): SEHNR, FQNEAQ (reference sequence). CDR3 amino acids: CASSSLAALSDTQYF. The CDR3 DNA sequence: TGTGCCAGCAGCTCGCTAGCTGCTCTTTCAGATACGCAGTATTTT.

The chain combines TRBV2 with TRBJ2-7; D is perhaps TRBD2 (5 bases). From germline, CDR1 is SNHLY and CDR2 FYNNEI. The V gene lost 4 bases and the J gene lost 6 bases, with 7 bases spanning the gap. The CDR3 consists of 11 residues. CDR3 region: CASSGGLEQYF. In DNA, the CDR3 is TGTGCCAGCAGTGGAGGGCTCGAGCAGTACTTC. Complete variable domain (other parts from reference TRBV2 and TRBJ2-7): EPEVTQTPSHQVTQMGQEVILRCVPISNHLYFYWYRQILGQKVEFLVSFYNNEISEKSEIFDDQFSVERPDGSNFTLKIRSTKLEDSAMYFCASSGGLEQYFGPGTRLTVT.

Here the CDR3 reads CASSGRQKHSNQPQHF. The CDR3, as DNA: TGTGCCAGCAGCGGTCGACAGAAACACAGCAATCAGCCCCAGCATTTT. The genes are TRBV7-6 and TRBJ1-5, with D perhaps TRBD1 (5 bases). Trimming pared 5 bases from V and 1 base from J, leaving 15 bases between. The CDR3 length is 16 residues. Germline V lookup: CDR1 SGHVS, CDR2 FNYEAQ.

The chain employs TRBV27 and TRBJ2-1, with 12 nucleotides matching TRBD1. V gave up 8 bases and J gave up 6 bases; unmatched junction bases: 8. Per germline, CDR1 MNHEY and CDR2 SMNVEV (reference sequence). The CDR3 has 15 amino acids. CDR3 DNA: TGTGCCAGCCAGGAAATGGGACAGGGGGCCAATGAGCAGTTCTTC. Its protein is CASQEMGQGANEQFF.

V is TRBV27 and J is TRBJ2-7, with D possibly TRBD1 on 5 matching bases. Germline CDR1 reads MNHEY; CDR2 reads SMNVEV (reference sequence). V was cut by 6 bases and J by 0 bases, with 9 bases left in between. CDR3 length: 13 residues. This CDR3 reads CASRQTDSYEQYF. The CDR3 region has the DNA TGTGCCAGCAGACAGACAGACTCCTACGAGCAGTACTTC.

The J gene is TRBJ2-1, the V gene TRBV7-9, with a weak D call TRBD1 (5 bases). Germline CDR1 reads SEHNR; CDR2 reads FQNEAQ (reference sequence). V was shortened by 5 bases and J by 8 bases, with 13 bases between the two germline ends. CDR3 length: 13 residues. This chain's CDR3 is CASSPALTDEQFF. The CDR3 bases are TGTGCCAGCAGCCCCGCTCTGACAGATGAGCAGTTCTTC.

V gene TRBV4-1 combines with J gene TRBJ2-7; no reliable D call. V was clipped by 1 base and J by 2 bases, with 12 bases between them. The CDR3 is made up of 15 amino acids. Germline values: CDR1 MGHRA, CDR2 YSYEKL. The CDR3 loop reads CASSQGASAPYEQYF. CDR3 sequence (DNA): TGCGCCAGCAGCCAAGGTGCCAGCGCGCCCTACGAGCAGTACTTC.